This passage covers 21 T cell receptor beta chains from one sample sequenced in a study of blood T cells in healthy people across ages (dated by TCRdb to the mid-2010s). The library was obtained by 5' RACE. Sequencing was performed on an Illumina HiSeq 2500. A second PCR of roughly 7 to 12 cycles was performed with a sample-barcoded 5' primer and a J-beta primer mix. TCRdb redid the processing of the public reads, applying fastp at Q25 and MiXCR, and retained in-frame beta chains. Rows are combined by CDR3 protein, so each entry shows the most common genes and DNA. This sample is represented by about 1.4 million distinct CDR3 sequences; 59% of them were singletons. Approximately 7% of the sample goes to the ten largest clones. Sequenced material: blood. Receptor source: a man between 18 and 29 years old in good health.

This chain uses TRBV30 with TRBJ2-3, with 8 bases that match TRBD2. This CDR3 comprises 15 residues. Unmatched junction bases numbered 8, after V lost 4 bases and J lost 2 bases. CDR1 and CDR2 (germline): GTSNPN, SVGIG (reference sequence). CDR3 coding DNA: TGTGCCTGGAAGCAACTAGCGGATTACACAGATACGCAGTATTTT. Its protein is CAWKQLADYTDTQYF.

V usage is TRBV2 and J usage is TRBJ1-5; no definite D call. CDR3 size: 16 residues. CDR1 and CDR2 (germline): SNHLY, FYNNEI. V was clipped by 7 bases and J by 1 base, with 17 bases between them. The CDR3 loop reads CASTGRMSGSNQPQHF. Here the CDR3 DNA reads TGTGCCAGCACGGGTAGGATGTCAGGAAGCAATCAGCCCCAGCATTTT.

This clonotype was observed a single time. The junction differs from germline at one of its ends, possibly a read error. This rearrangement joins TRBV4-2 to TRBJ2-6; D possibly corresponds to TRBD1 (5 bases). This CDR3 comprises 20 residues. Looked up from germline, CDR1 is LGHNA and CDR2 is YNFKEQ. CDR3 nucleotides: TGTGCCAGCAGCCAAGATTTGATGCAGGGTGGGGATTTTGGGGCCAACGTCCTGACTTTT. Protein: CASSQDLMQGGDFGANVLTF.

The chain couples TRBV27 to TRBJ2-5; TRBD1 matches 8 bases. The junction had 17 bases not matched to a gene; V was cut back by 3 bases and J by 11 bases. The CDR3 totals 16 residues. Germline values: CDR1 MNHEY, CDR2 SMNVEV (reference sequence). The CDR3 reads CASSFTDRGFWNEQYF. Here the CDR3 DNA reads TGTGCCAGCAGTTTTACAGACAGGGGATTTTGGAATGAGCAGTACTTC.

This clonotype was seen a few times. The chain is built from TRBV29-1 and TRBJ2-3; 8 bases are a match to TRBD1. This CDR3 region has 14 residues. Unmatched junction bases numbered 8, after V lost 3 bases and J lost 6 bases. Germline lookup yields CDR1 SQVTM and CDR2 ANQGSEA. This CDR3 is CSVDRGRGWDTQYF. CDR3 coding DNA: TGCAGCGTTGACAGGGGGCGGGGATGGGATACGCAGTATTTT.

This chain connects TRBV11-2 to TRBJ2-5, with TRBD1 identical over 10 bases. Trimming removed 3 bases from V and 4 bases from J; junction bases left unmatched: 11. This CDR3 comprises 17 residues. Germline CDR1 is SGHAT and CDR2 is FQNNGV. The CDR3 is CASSFASGTGDGETQYF. CDR3 sequence (DNA): TGTGCCAGCAGCTTCGCCTCCGGGACAGGGGATGGAGAGACCCAGTACTTC. Supplemented by reference TRBV11-2 and TRBJ2-5, the full variable domain reads EAGVAQSPRYKIIEKRQSVAFWCNPISGHATLYWYQQILGQGPKLLIQFQNNGVVDDSQLPKDRFSAERLKGVDSTLKIQPAKLEDSAVYLCASSFASGTGDGETQYFGPGTRLLVL.

A note on this clonotype: One end of the junction does not line up with germline, which may come from a read error. CDR3 loop: CASSQGGSLSHEQYF. In nucleotides, the CDR3 is TGTGCCAGCAGCCAAGGAGGTAGTCTCTCCCACGAGCAGTACTTC. The V and J genes are TRBV4-2 and TRBJ2-7; no clear D. The CDR3 is made up of 15 amino acids. CDR1 and CDR2 (germline): LGHNA, YNFKEQ.

The rearrangement joins TRBV28 to TRBJ1-6; TRBD1 is a possible D gene (5 bases). This CDR3 has 15 amino acids. CDR1 MDHEN and CDR2 SYDVKM come from the germline V gene. V gave up 7 bases and J gave up 7 bases, with 17 bases separating them. The CDR3 protein is CASTPTGTGNSPLHF. CDR3 in DNA: TGTGCCAGCACCCCGACGGGGACGGGGAATTCACCCCTCCACTTT.

V gene TRBV30 combines with J gene TRBJ1-2; D is unclear. This CDR3 has 8 residues. V lost 7 bases to trimming and J lost 4 bases, with 1 base between them. CDR1 is GTSNPN, CDR2 SVGIG, per germline (reference sequence). CDR3 loop: CASYGYTF. The CDR3 region has the DNA TGTGCCTCCTATGGCTACACCTTC.

This clonotype was picked up a small number of times. The genes are TRBV4-2 and TRBJ2-5; TRBD1 matches at 7 bases. Germline V gene lookup returns CDR1 LGHNA and CDR2 YNFKEQ. The V segment lost 1 base and the J segment 2 bases; nucleotides outside the gene matches: 4. The CDR3 has 15 residues. Written as DNA, the CDR3 is TGTGCCAGCAGCCAAGGCAGGGACAGTCAAGAGACCCAGTACTTC. Translation gives CASSQGRDSQETQYF.

The chain joins TRBV3-1 to TRBJ2-7; D ambiguous. CDR3 size: 13 residues. Germline-derived CDR1 and CDR2 are LGHDT and YNNKEL (reference sequence). Deletions cut 0 bases from V and 5 bases from J, with 8 bases between. CDR3 nucleotides: TGTGCCAGCAGCCAAGATCTAAGGCACGAGCAGTACTTC. Amino acids: CASSQDLRHEQYF.

The table lists this clonotype with a few counts. The CDR3 DNA is TGTGCCAGCAGTCTGACAGGGGGCCCCGTCTACGAGCAGTACTTC. The encoded protein is CASSLTGGPVYEQYF. The genes are TRBV27 and TRBJ2-7, with 10 bases matching TRBD1. Germline V CDR1 and CDR2: MNHEY, SMNVEV (reference sequence). The CDR3 sequence is 15 residues long. V lost 5 bases, J lost 3 bases, and 7 bases stayed unmatched.

There are many counts of this clonotype. The chain uses TRBV25-1 and TRBJ1-2, with a weak D call TRBD1 (5 bases). Germline CDR1 and CDR2: MGHDK and SYGVNS. The CDR3 has 13 amino acids. V lost 5 bases and J 4 bases, leaving 11 bases between the germline ends. CDR3 amino acids: CASSPPGRYGYTF. The CDR3, as DNA: TGTGCCAGCAGTCCTCCGGGGCGCTATGGCTACACCTTC.

The rearrangement uses TRBV14 and TRBJ2-7; 8 bases align to TRBD1. V shed 6 bases and J 3 bases; nucleotides not matched to a gene: 7. CDR3 length equals 14 residues. CDR1 SGHDN and CDR2 FVKESK come from the germline V gene. The chain's CDR3 is CASRQTGAVYEQYF. CDR3 coding DNA: TGTGCCAGCAGGCAGACAGGGGCAGTCTACGAGCAGTACTTC. The full variable domain, its missing parts supplied by reference TRBV14 and TRBJ2-7, is EAGVTQFPSHSVIEKGQTVTLRCDPISGHDNLYWYRRVMGKEIKFLLHFVKESKQDESGMPNNRFLAERTGGTYSTLKVQPAELEDSGVYFCASRQTGAVYEQYFGPGTRLTVT.

CDR3 loop: CASRTTGLIAKNIQYF. In DNA form, the CDR3 reads TGTGCCAGCAGGACGACAGGCCTCATAGCCAAAAACATTCAGTACTTC. This chain connects TRBV27 to TRBJ2-4; D may be TRBD1 (6 bases). Germline CDR1 reads MNHEY; CDR2 reads SMNVEV (reference sequence). This CDR3 contains 16 residues. V shed 6 bases and J shed 0 bases, with 15 bases lying between them.

This clonotype was detected only a few times. V usage is TRBV2 and J usage is TRBJ2-1, with no clear D. V was shortened by 1 base and J by 9 bases, with 1 base between the two germline ends. The CDR3 has 10 amino acids. Germline CDR1 SNHLY, CDR2 FYNNEI. The CDR3 nucleotides are TGTGCCAGCAGTGAAGTTGAGCAGTTCTTC. This sequence encodes CASSEVEQFF.

This clonotype turned up a few times. The DNA of the CDR3 is TGTGCCAGCAGCACTCGGGACTGGGGGGACTACGAGCAGTACTTC. Translating gives CASSTRDWGDYEQYF. V gene TRBV7-9 combines with J gene TRBJ2-7; TRBD2 is a possible D gene (6 bases). Germline V gene data show CDR1 as SEHNR and CDR2 as FQNEAQ (reference sequence). CDR3 length equals 15 residues. Trimming left V 5 bases short and J 3 bases short, with 17 bases between.

The chain recombines TRBV3-1 with TRBJ2-1; possible D gene TRBD2, 5 bases. V was trimmed by 3 bases and J by 12 bases, leaving 27 bases between them. The germline V gene encodes CDR1 LGHDT and CDR2 YNNKEL (reference sequence). There are 17 residues in the CDR3. Written as DNA, the CDR3 is TGTGCCAGCAGCCATGACGGGATCTTCTTAGGGCGCGATGGGCAGTTCTTC. Translation gives CASSHDGIFLGRDGQFF.

The gene calls are TRBV25-1 and TRBJ1-1; D is unresolved. CDR3 length: 13 residues. Deletions cut 3 bases from V and 6 bases from J, with 11 bases between. Germline assignment: CDR1 MGHDK and CDR2 SYGVNS. The CDR3 DNA is TGTGCCAGCAGTGATTCGTTGGCCTCTGAAGCTTTCTTT. It yields the protein CASSDSLASEAFF.

The chain carries TRBV11-2 and TRBJ2-3; the D is unclear. Looked up from germline, CDR1 is SGHAT and CDR2 is FQNNGV. This CDR3 contains 14 residues. Trimming took 5 bases from V and 1 from J, leaving 10 bases between them. This chain's CDR3 is CASSPDGRTDTQYF. For the CDR3, the DNA is TGTGCCAGCAGCCCGGACGGGCGCACAGATACGCAGTATTTT.

The J gene is TRBJ2-7, the V gene TRBV7-6; 9 nucleotides line up with TRBD1. The ends lost 8 bases at V and 1 base at J; junction bases unmatched: 15. The length of the CDR3 is 17 residues. Germline V CDR1 and CDR2: SGHVS, FNYEAQ. CDR3 nucleotides: TGTGCCAGCGTGGGGACAGGGTACCCGGCGGGGTCCTACGAGCAGTACTTC. It encodes CASVGTGYPAGSYEQYF.